Each of the 21 T cell receptor beta chains below was sequenced from the same sample in a study of blood T cell repertoires in COVID-19. Clones were read by immunoSEQ multiplex PCR, and TCRdb kept only the in-frame ones, dropping some. The sample has roughly 120,000 clones, roughly 84% seen once. What was sequenced was peripheral blood. The receptors were sampled from a man between 60 and 75 years old with acute or convalescent COVID-19.

This clone was recorded once. This sequence joins TRBV19 and TRBJ2-3; D is perhaps TRBD2 (6 bases). Per germline, CDR1 LNHDA and CDR2 SQIVND (reference sequence). This CDR3 region has 13 residues. V was shortened by 11 bases and J by 4 bases, with 16 bases between the two germline ends. The CDR3 DNA reads as TGTGCCGCCCGTGGGGGGAGCCCAGATACGCAGTATTTT. Protein sequence: CAARGGSPDTQYF.

The chain combines TRBV7-9 with TRBJ2-7, with D perhaps TRBD2 (5 bases). Germline V gene lookup returns CDR1 SEHNR and CDR2 FQNEAQ (reference sequence). V lost 8 bases to trimming and J lost 3 bases, with 17 bases between them. The CDR3 contains 14 residues. CDR3 loop: CASSWSGIDYEQYF. The CDR3 DNA sequence: TGTGCCAGCTCCTGGTCGGGAATAGACTACGAGCAGTACTTC. Full variable domain (missing parts from reference TRBV7-9 and TRBJ2-7): DTGVSQNPRHKITKRGQNVTFRCDPISEHNRLYWYRQTLGQGPEFLTYFQNEAQLEKSRLLSDRFSAERPKGSFSTLEIQRTEQGDSAMYLCASSWSGIDYEQYFGPGTRLTVT.

The chain recombines TRBV19 with TRBJ2-6; possibly TRBD1 for D (5 bases). The V gene lost 3 bases and the J gene lost 2 bases, with 5 bases spanning the gap. The germline gives CDR1 LNHDA, CDR2 SQIVND (reference sequence). This CDR3 is 14 amino acids long. The CDR3 DNA is TGTGCCAGTAGTATCAGGGCTGGGGCCAACGTCCTGACTTTC. Its protein is CASSIRAGANVLTF.

V usage is TRBV6-6 and J usage is TRBJ2-3; D is possibly TRBD1 (5 bases). CDR1 and CDR2 from the germline V gene are MNHNY and SVGAGI (reference sequence). V was cut by 11 bases and J by 6 bases, with 18 bases left in between. This CDR3 contains 13 residues. CDR3 in DNA: TGTGCCGCAAGGGGTGGATGGGCGGATACGCAGTATTTT. It specifies CAARGGWADTQYF.

The gene calls are TRBV6-2 or TRBV6-3 and TRBJ2-7; the match to TRBD1 covers 7 bases. Trimming removed 4 bases from V and 4 bases from J; junction bases left unmatched: 10. Germline assignment: CDR1 MNHEY and CDR2 SVGEGT. This CDR3 is built from 15 residues. The CDR3 region is CASSFSGTAKYEQYF. The CDR3 DNA sequence: TGTGCCAGCAGTTTCTCCGGGACAGCGAAGTACGAGCAGTACTTC.

The chain is built from TRBV25-1 and TRBJ1-4; D call uncertain. Deletions cut 1 base from V and 6 bases from J, with 12 bases between. The CDR3 length is 15 residues. In germline, CDR1 is MGHDK, CDR2 SYGVNS. The CDR3 DNA sequence: TGTGCCAGCAGTGAATCTGGAAGAGGCTATGAAAAACTGTTTTTT. It translates to CASSESGRGYEKLFF.

The V and J genes are TRBV24-1 and TRBJ2-7, with D tentatively TRBD1 (6 bases). This CDR3 contains 15 residues. Germline assignment: CDR1 KGHDR and CDR2 SFDVKD. Trimming pared 2 bases from V and 1 base from J, leaving 11 bases between. The CDR3 DNA reads as TGTGCCACCAGTGATTCACAGGGATCGTCCTACGAGCAGTACTTC. Protein sequence: CATSDSQGSSYEQYF.

The V call is TRBV15, the J call TRBJ2-5; tentatively, D is TRBD1 (6 bases). Germline values: CDR1 LNHNV, CDR2 YYDKDF (reference sequence). V was clipped by 5 bases and J by 5 bases, with 18 bases between them. The CDR3 contains 15 residues. The CDR3 nucleotides are TGTGCCACCAGCCCCATCAGGGGCATGAGGGAGACCCAGTACTTC. Translating gives CATSPIRGMRETQYF.

The chain carries TRBV5-1 and TRBJ2-5; tentatively, D is TRBD2 (5 bases). The CDR3 length is 15 residues. In germline, CDR1 is SGHRS, CDR2 YFSETQ. V was pared by 4 bases and J by 5 bases, with 18 bases between. The CDR3 region has the DNA TGCGCCAGCAGCGAGCGGAAGGGCGCATCGGAGACCCAGTACTTC. Residues: CASSERKGASETQYF.

The chain recombines TRBV25-1 with TRBJ2-5, with 7 bases matching TRBD2. CDR1 MGHDK and CDR2 SYGVNS come from the germline V gene. The CDR3 has 11 residues. The ends lost 6 bases at V and 5 bases at J; junction bases unmatched: 0. CDR3 amino acids: CASRLAETQYF. The CDR3, as DNA: TGTGCCAGCAGACTAGCGGAGACCCAGTACTTC. The whole variable domain, filled in from reference TRBV25-1 and TRBJ2-5, reads EADIYQTPRYLVIGTGKKITLECSQTMGHDKMYWYQQDPGMELHLIHYSYGVNSTEKGDLSSESTVSRIRTEHFPLTLESARPSHTSQYLCASRLAETQYFGPGTRLLVL.

The chain uses TRBV5-4 and TRBJ2-7, with TRBD2 identical over 7 bases. The CDR3 sequence is 15 residues long. Germline CDR1 SGHNT, CDR2 YYREEE (reference sequence). The V and J ends lost 2 bases and 0 bases, in that order; junction bases with no gene match: 5. The DNA of the CDR3 is TGTGCCAGCAGCTTAGGAGGCGGGGGCTCCTACGAGCAGTACTTC. Translation gives CASSLGGGGSYEQYF.

The chain has TRBV28 and TRBJ1-3, with D perhaps TRBD1 (6 bases). The V end was cut by 4 bases, the J end by 4 bases, with 14 bases between. Germline V gene lookup returns CDR1 MDHEN and CDR2 SYDVKM. The CDR3 is 15 residues long. The CDR3 spells CASSSGGLTGNTIYF. The CDR3 nucleotides are TGTGCCAGCAGTTCCGGGGGGCTTACCGGAAACACCATATATTTT.

The chain is built from TRBV23-1 and TRBJ1-5; 12 nucleotides agree with TRBD1. TRBV23-1 is marked as an open reading frame, function uncertain. Unmatched junction bases numbered 14, after V lost 8 bases and J lost 3 bases. CDR3 length equals 18 residues. The CDR3 region is CASPPGQGAKKPNQPQHF. The CDR3 nucleotides read TGCGCCAGCCCTCCGGGACAGGGGGCGAAAAAACCCAATCAGCCCCAGCATTTT.

The V gene is TRBV28, the J gene TRBJ1-2, with 7 bases aligning to TRBD1. The CDR3 extends over 15 amino acids. Germline loops: CDR1 MDHEN, CDR2 SYDVKM. With 6 bases clipped from V and 2 bases from J, the junction kept 9 bases outside the gene matches. CDR3 region: CASSSPRGQNYGYTF. The CDR3 DNA is TGTGCCAGCAGCTCCCCTAGGGGACAGAACTATGGCTACACCTTC.

The rearrangement uses TRBV6-5 and TRBJ1-2; 7 bases are a match to TRBD1. Germline V gene sequence: CDR1 MNHEY, CDR2 SVGAGI. The CDR3 spans 16 residues. The V gene end was trimmed by 2 bases and the J gene end by 4 bases; junction bases not matched to a gene: 10. The DNA for the CDR3 is TGTGCCAGCAGTTACAGGGGGCGTATCGGTGGCTATGGCTACACCTTC. This gives the protein CASSYRGRIGGYGYTF.

The chain recombines TRBV28 with TRBJ2-7, with a possible D match to TRBD1 (6 bases). CDR1 MDHEN and CDR2 SYDVKM come from the germline V gene. Trimming took 5 bases from V and 3 from J, leaving 14 bases between them. The CDR3 runs to 14 residues. DNA of the CDR3: TGTGCCAGCAGTCTCGGGACAACTTACTACGAGCAGTACTTC. It encodes CASSLGTTYYEQYF.

This chain joins TRBV7-3 and TRBJ2-5, with TRBD2 as a possible D gene (5 bases). Per the germline V gene, CDR1 is SGHTA and CDR2 is FQGTGA. Trimming stripped 2 bases from V and 4 bases from J, with 14 bases between. CDR3 length: 15 residues. Here the CDR3 reads CASSLGGGKGETQYF. CDR3 nucleotide sequence: TGTGCCAGCAGCTTAGGCGGAGGAAAGGGAGAGACCCAGTACTTC.

V gene TRBV9 combines with J gene TRBJ1-2; no firm D call. The CDR3 consists of 16 residues. Germline V CDR1 and CDR2: SGDLS, YYNGEE. V was cut by 1 base and J by 3 bases, with 16 bases left in between. CDR3 coding DNA: TGTGCCAGCAGCGTACGTATGGGTGGAGGAGACTATGGCTACACCTTC. It translates to CASSVRMGGGDYGYTF.

Only a few counts were recorded for this clone. The chain couples TRBV29-1 to TRBJ1-5, with D perhaps TRBD1 (5 bases). The CDR3 is made up of 13 amino acids. V shed 7 bases and J shed 2 bases, with 12 bases lying between them. Germline V gene data show CDR1 as SQVTM and CDR2 as ANQGSEA. The CDR3 region has the DNA TGCAGCGCTATAGGGGTTGGCAATCAGCCCCAGCATTTT. Its translation: CSAIGVGNQPQHF.

The V call is TRBV6-6, the J call TRBJ1-5; D is possibly TRBD1 (5 bases). Per germline, CDR1 MNHNY and CDR2 SVGAGI (reference sequence). The CDR3 has 15 residues. The V gene lost 8 bases and the J gene lost 2 bases, with 16 bases spanning the gap. The CDR3 protein is CASSNGGSGNQPQHF. The CDR3, as DNA: TGTGCCAGCTCGAATGGGGGGAGCGGCAATCAGCCCCAGCATTTT.

The rearrangement uses TRBV7-8 and TRBJ2-5; no firm D call. Trimming took off 1 base at V and 4 bases at J, with 7 bases between the two ends. The germline V gene encodes CDR1 SGHVS and CDR2 FQNEAQ. CDR3 length: 13 amino acids. The CDR3 protein is CASSLVLLETQYF. The CDR3 nucleotides read TGTGCCAGCAGCTTAGTTCTTTTAGAGACCCAGTACTTC.